This T cell receptor (beta chain) was captured by sequencing in a study of T cell responses to AZD1222 COVID-19 vaccine. TCRdb's copy holds only in-frame clones and misses some; the assay was immunoSEQ multiplex PCR. The sample shows 110,000 to 150,000 clones, over 85% of them seen only once. The table lists this clone with a count of one. The antigen is unknown. Overall study findings and caveats: Nearly half of spike-specific TCRs reportedly go after variant regions that carry no mutations. The breadth and depth of Spike-specific TCRs increased once two AZD1222 doses had been given. Clonal diversity was possibly underestimated, and the donors were mostly white British, with more females. The study identified only 6 or 7 AZD1222 recipients as seropositive at baseline.

The CDR3 runs to 14 residues. V lost 1 base and J 6 bases, leaving 13 bases between the germline ends. Germline CDR1 and CDR2: SGHRS and YFSETQ. J is TRBJ1-2 and V is TRBV5-1, with D possibly matching TRBD1 (6 bases). The receptor comes from an adult in good health. This specimen was peripheral blood, taken on day 0 of MenACWY control vaccination. CDR3 residues: CASSLTYRADGYTF. The DNA for the CDR3 is TGCGCCAGCAGCTTGACTTACAGGGCGGATGGCTACACCTTC.